The next 4 T cell receptor beta chains were all read from a single sample in a study of T-cell memory formation after mild COVID-19. TCRdb itself ran the 5' RACE reads through MiXCR, one entry per CDR3 protein. Of hundreds of thousands of distinct CDR3 sequences in the sample, around 19% were seen once. The sample comprised PBMCs or a T cell subset sorted from them (not recorded which). Source of these receptors: an adult woman who had mild COVID-19 (a few samples of this study predate the infection). Cell type and time point are not known.

The V gene is TRBV20-1, the J gene TRBJ1-5, with D perhaps matching TRBD1 (6 bases). The length of the CDR3 is 15 residues. V lost 2 bases and J lost 7, with 18 bases in between. Germline V gives CDR1 DFQATT, CDR2 SNEGSKA (reference sequence). The CDR3 is CSARITGMAQQPQHF. In DNA form, the CDR3 reads TGCAGTGCTAGAATAACAGGGATGGCGCAGCAGCCCCAGCATTTT.

This clonotype occurred a few times. The chain combines TRBV7-6 with TRBJ1-5, with a weak D call TRBD1 (5 bases). Germline V lookup: CDR1 SGHVS, CDR2 FNYEAQ. The CDR3 has 17 residues. The ends were cut back, 1 base at V and 1 base at J, with 14 bases in the middle. CDR3 region: CASSLGGPGLSNQPQHF. The CDR3 bases are TGTGCCAGCAGCTTAGGTGGTCCAGGGTTGAGCAATCAGCCCCAGCATTTT.

This clonotype has ten or more counts. This chain joins TRBV5-1 and TRBJ2-3; TRBD1 or TRBD2 may be the D gene (7 bases each). The CDR3 contains 14 residues. V dropped 0 bases and J dropped 6 bases, with 11 bases sitting between them. The V gene's germline CDR1 is SGHRS and CDR2 YFSETQ. The CDR3 here is CASSLGQGGDTQYF. The CDR3 coding sequence is TGCGCCAGCAGCTTGGGACAGGGAGGGGATACGCAGTATTTT.

In this sample, this clonotype turned up a few times. The chain carries TRBV7-9 and TRBJ2-5; tentative D call: TRBD2 (6 bases). Germline values: CDR1 SEHNR, CDR2 FQNEAQ (reference sequence). CDR3 length equals 14 residues. V was trimmed by 5 bases and J by 4 bases, leaving 14 bases between them. The DNA of the CDR3 is TGTGCCAGCAGCCCCGGGGGTAGGGCAGAGACCCAGTACTTC. As protein: CASSPGGRAETQYF.